The following is a T cell receptor beta chain sequence with its context. Its antigen is not identified. This record comes from a study of cytomegalovirus exposure and HLA in healthy donors. Study-level information: The use of the same platform for the 100 to 150 validation repertoires and the roughly 730 first-cohort repertoires was reported by a later analysis.

Study-wide points: Rarity characterized most TCR sequences, yet some public TCRs appeared in many donors. Clusters of TCRs from the first cohort tended to co-occur in the roughly 120 validation repertoires (as a later analysis found). Among the CMV-associated chains, a few were confirmed in vitro as specific for CMV antigens.

Using immunoSEQ multiplex PCR, the repertoire was profiled, and TCRdb retains in-frame clones only, with some absent. The top ten clones hold about 1% of a sample with over 250,000 clones, 86% of them seen once. The CDR3 length is 15 residues. The V and J ends lost 7 bases and 6 bases respectively, with 18 bases between them. CDR1 and CDR2 from the germline V gene are SNHLY and FYNNEI. The receptor's source is a young woman in good health and CMV-seronegative. The genes are TRBV2 and TRBJ1-4; a possible D gene is TRBD1 (5 bases). The specimen was PBMCs. CDR3 nucleotide sequence: TGTGCCAGCAACGAGGTCCCCGCCAGGGATGAAAAACTGTTTTTT. Protein sequence: CASNEVPARDEKLFF.